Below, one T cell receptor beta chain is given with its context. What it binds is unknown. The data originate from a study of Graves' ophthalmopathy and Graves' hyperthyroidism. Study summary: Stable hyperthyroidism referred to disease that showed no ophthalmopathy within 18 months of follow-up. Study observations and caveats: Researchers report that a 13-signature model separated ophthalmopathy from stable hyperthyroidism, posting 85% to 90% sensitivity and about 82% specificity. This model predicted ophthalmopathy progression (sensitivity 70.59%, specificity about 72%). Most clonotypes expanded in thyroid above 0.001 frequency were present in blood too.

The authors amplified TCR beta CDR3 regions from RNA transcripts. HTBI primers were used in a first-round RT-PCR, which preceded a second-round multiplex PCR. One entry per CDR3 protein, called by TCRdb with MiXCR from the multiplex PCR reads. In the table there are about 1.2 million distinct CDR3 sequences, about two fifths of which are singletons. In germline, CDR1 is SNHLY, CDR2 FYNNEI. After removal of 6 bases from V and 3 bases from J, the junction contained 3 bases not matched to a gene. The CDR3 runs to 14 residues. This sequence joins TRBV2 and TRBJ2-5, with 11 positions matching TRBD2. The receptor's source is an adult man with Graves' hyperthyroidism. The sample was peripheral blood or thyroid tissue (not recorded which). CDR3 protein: CASRIAGGEETQYF. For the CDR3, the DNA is TGTGCCAGCAGAATAGCGGGAGGGGAAGAGACCCAGTACTTC. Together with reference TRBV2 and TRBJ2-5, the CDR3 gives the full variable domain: EPEVTQTPSHQVTQMGQEVILRCVPISNHLYFYWYRQILGQKVEFLVSFYNNEISEKSEIFDDQFSVERPDGSNFTLKIRSTKLEDSAMYFCASRIAGGEETQYFGPGTRLLVL.